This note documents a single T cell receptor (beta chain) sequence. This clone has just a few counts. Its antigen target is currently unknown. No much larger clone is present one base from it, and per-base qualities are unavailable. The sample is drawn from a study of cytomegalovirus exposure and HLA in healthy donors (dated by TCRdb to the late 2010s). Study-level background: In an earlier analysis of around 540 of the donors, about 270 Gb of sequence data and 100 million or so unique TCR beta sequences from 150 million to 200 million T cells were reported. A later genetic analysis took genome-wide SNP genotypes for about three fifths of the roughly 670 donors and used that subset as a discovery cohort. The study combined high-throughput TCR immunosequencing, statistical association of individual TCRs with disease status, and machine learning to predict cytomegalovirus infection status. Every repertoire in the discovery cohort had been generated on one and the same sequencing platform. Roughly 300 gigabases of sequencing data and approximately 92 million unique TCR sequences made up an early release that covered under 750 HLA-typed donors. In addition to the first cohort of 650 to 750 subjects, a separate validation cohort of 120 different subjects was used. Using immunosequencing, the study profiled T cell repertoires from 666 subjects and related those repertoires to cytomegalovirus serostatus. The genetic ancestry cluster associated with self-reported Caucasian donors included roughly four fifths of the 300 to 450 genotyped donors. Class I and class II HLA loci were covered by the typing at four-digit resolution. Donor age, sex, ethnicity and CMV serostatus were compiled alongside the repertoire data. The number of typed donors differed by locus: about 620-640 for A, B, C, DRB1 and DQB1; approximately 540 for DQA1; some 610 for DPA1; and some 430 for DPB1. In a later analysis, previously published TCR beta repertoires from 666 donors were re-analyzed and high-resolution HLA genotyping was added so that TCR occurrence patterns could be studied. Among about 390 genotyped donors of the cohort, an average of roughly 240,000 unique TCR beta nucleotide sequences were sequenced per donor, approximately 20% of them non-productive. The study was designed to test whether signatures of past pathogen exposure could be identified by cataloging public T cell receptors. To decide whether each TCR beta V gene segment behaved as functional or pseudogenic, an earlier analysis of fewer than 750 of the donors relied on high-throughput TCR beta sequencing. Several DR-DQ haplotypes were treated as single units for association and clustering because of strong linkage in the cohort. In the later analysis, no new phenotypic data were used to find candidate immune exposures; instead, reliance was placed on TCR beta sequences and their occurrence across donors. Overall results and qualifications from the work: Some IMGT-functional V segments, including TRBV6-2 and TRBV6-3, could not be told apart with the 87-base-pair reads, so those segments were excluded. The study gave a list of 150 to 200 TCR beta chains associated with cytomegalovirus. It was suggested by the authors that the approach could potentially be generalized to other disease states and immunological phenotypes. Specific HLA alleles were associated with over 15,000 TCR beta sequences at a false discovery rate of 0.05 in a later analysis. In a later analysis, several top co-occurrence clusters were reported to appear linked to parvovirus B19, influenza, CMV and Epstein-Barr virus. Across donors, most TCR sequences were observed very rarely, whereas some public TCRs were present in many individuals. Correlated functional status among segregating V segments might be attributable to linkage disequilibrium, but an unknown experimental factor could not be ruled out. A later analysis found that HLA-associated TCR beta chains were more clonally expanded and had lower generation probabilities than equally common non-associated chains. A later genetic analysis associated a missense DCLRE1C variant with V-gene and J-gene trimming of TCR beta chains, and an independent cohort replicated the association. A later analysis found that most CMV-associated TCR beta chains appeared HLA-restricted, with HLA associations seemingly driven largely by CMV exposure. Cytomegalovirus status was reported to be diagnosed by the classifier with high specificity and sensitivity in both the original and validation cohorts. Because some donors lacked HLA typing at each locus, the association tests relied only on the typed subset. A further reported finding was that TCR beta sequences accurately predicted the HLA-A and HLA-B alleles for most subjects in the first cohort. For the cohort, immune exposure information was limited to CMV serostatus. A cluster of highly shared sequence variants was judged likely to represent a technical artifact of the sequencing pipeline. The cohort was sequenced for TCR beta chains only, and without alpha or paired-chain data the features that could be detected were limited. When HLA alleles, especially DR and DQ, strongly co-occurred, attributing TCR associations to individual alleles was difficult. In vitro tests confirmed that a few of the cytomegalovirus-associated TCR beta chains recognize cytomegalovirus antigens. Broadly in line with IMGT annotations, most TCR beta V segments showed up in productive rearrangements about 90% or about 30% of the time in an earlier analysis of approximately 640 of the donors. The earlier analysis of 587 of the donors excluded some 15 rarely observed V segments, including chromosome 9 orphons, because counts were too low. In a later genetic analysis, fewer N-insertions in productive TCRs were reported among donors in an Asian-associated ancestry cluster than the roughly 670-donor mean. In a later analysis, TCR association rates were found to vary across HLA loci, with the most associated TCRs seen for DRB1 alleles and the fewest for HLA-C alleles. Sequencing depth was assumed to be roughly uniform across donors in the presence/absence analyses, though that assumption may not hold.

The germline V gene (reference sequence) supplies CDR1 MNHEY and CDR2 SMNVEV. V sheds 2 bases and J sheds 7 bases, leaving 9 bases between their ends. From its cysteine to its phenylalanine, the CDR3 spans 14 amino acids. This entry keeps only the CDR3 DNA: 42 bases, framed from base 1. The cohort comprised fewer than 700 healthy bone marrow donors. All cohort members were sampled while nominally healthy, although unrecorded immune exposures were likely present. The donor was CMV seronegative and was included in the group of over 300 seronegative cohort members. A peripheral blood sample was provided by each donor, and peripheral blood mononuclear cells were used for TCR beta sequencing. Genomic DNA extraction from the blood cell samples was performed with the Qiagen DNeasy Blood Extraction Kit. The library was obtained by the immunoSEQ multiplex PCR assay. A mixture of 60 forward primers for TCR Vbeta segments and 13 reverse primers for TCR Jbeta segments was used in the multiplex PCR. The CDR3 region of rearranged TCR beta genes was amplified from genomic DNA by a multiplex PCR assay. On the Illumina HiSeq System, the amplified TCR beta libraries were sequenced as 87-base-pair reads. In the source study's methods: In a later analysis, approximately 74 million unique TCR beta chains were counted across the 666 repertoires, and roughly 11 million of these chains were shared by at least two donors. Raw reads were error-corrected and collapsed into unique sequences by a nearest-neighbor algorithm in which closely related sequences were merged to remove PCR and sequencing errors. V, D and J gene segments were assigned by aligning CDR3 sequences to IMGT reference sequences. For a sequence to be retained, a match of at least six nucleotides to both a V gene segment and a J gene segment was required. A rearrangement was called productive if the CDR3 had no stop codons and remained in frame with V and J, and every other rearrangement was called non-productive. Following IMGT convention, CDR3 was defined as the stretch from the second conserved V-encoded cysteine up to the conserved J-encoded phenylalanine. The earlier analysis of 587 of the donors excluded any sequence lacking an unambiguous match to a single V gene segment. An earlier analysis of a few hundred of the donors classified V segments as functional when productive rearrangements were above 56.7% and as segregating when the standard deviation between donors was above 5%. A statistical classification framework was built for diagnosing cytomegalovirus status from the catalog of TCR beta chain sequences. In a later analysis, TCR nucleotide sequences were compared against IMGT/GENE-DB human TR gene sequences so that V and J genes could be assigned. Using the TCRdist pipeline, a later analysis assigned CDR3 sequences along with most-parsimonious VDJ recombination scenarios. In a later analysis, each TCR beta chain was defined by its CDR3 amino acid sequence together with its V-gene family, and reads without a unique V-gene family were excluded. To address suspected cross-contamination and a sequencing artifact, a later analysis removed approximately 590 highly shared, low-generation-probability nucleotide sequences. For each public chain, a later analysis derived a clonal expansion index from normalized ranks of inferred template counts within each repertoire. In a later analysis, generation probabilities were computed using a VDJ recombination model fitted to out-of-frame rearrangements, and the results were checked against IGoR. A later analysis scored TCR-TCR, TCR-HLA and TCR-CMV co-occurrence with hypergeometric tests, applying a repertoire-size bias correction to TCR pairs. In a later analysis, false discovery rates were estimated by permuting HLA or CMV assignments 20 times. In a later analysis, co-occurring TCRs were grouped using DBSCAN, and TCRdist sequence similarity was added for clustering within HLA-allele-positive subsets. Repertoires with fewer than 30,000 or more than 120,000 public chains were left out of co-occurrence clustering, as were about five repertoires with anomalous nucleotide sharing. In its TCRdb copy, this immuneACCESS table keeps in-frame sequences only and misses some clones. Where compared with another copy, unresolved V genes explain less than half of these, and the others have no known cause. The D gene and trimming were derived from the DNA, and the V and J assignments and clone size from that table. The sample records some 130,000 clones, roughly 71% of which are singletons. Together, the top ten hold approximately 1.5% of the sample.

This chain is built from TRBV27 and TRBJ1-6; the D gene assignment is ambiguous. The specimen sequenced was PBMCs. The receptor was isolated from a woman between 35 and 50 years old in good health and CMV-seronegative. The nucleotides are TGTGCCAGCAGTTTAGGGCTGATGAATTCACCCCTCCACTTT. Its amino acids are CASSLGLMNSPLHF.